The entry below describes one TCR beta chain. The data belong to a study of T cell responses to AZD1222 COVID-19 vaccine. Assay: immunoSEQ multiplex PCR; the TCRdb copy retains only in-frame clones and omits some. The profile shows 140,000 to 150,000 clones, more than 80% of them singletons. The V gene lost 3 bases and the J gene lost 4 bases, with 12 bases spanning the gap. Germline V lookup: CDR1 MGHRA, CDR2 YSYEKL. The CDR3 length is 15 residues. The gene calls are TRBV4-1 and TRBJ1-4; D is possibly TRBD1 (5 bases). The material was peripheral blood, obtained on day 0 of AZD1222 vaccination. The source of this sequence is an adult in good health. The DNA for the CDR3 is TGCGCCAGCAGCCATGTGAACAGGTTTAATGAAAAACTGTTTTTT. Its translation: CASSHVNRFNEKLFF.